The present T cell receptor (beta chain) was sequenced within a study of cytomegalovirus exposure and HLA in healthy donors. Study in general: Earlier sequencing of around 190 million T cells yielded roughly 120 million unique TCR beta sequences.

J lost 7 bases, V lost 7 bases, and 8 bases had no gene match. The CDR3 extends over 14 amino acids. Germline V gene data show CDR1 as GTSNPN and CDR2 as SVGIG (reference sequence). Use of 60 Vbeta and 13 Jbeta primers characterized the PCR. Profiling relied on immunoSEQ multiplex PCR, and the TCRdb table lists in-frame clones only, not all of them. The repertoire holds more than 95,000 clones, with around 77% as singletons. Study results and caveats: DRB1 had the most TCR associations and HLA-C the fewest, a later analysis found, with rates varying by HLA locus. A list of 164 TCR beta chains associated with cytomegalovirus was given.

As to this clone: The antigen is not known.

Sequencing was performed on PBMCs. The chain recombines TRBV30 with TRBJ1-6, with TRBD1 matching 9 bases. This receptor was identified in a middle-aged woman in good health and CMV-seropositive. The CDR3 region is CALQGAIRNSPLHF. The CDR3 DNA reads as TGTGCCTTACAGGGGGCCATTAGAAATTCACCCCTCCACTTT.